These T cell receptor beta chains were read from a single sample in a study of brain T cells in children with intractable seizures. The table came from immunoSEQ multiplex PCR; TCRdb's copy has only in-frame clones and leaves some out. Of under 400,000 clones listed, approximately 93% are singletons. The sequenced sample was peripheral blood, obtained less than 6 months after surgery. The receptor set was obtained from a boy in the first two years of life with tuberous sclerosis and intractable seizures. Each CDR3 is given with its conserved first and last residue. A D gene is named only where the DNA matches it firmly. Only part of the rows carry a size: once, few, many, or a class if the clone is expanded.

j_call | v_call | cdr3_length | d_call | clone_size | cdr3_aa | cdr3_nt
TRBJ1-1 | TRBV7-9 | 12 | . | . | CASSPGIAEAFF | TGTGCCAGCAGCCCAGGGATCGCTGAAGCTTTCTTT
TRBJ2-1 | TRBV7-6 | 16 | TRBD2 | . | CASAPLLGGERNEQFF | TGTGCCAGCGCCCCCCTTTTGGGGGGGGAAAGGAATGAGCAGTTCTTC
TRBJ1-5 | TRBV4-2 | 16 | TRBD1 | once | CASSHRTGEGNQPQHF | TGTGCCAGCAGCCACAGGACAGGGGAGGGCAATCAGCCCCAGCATTTT
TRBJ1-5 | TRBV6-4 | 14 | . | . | CASSVGVGNQPQHF | TGTGCCAGCAGTGTAGGGGTAGGCAATCAGCCCCAGCATTTT
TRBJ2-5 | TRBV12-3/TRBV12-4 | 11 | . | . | CASSLIETQYF | TGTGCCAGCAGTTTGATAGAGACCCAGTACTTC
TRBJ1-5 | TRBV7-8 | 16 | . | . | CASSFGSDIWNQPQHF | TGTGCCAGCAGCTTTGGGAGCGATATATGGAATCAGCCCCAGCATTTT
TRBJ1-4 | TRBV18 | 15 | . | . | CASSPIRTTEEKLFF | TGTGCCAGCTCACCAATACGGACAACCGAAGAAAAACTGTTTTTT
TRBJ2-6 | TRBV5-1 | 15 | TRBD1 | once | CASSSQGAGANVLTF | TGCGCCAGCAGCTCACAGGGGGCTGGGGCCAACGTCCTGACTTTC
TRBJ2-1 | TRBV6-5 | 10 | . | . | CASSYNEQFF | TGTGCCAGCAGTTACAATGAGCAGTTCTTC
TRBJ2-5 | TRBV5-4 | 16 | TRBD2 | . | CASSLGLAGVGETQYF | TGTGCCAGCAGCTTGGGACTAGCGGGAGTTGGAGAGACCCAGTACTTC
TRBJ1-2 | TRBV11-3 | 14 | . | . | CASSSDLNLYGYTF | TGTGCCAGCAGCTCCGACTTGAACCTCTATGGCTACACCTTC
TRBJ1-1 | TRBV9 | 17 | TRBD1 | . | CASSVGIMDRYDTEAFF | TGTGCCAGCAGCGTAGGGATTATGGACAGGTACGACACTGAAGCTTTCTTT
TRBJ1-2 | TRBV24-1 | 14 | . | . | CATSEGPQDYGYTF | TGTGCCACCAGTGAAGGTCCACAGGACTATGGCTACACCTTC
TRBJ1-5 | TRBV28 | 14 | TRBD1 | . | CASSQGQGYQPQHF | TGTGCCAGCAGTCAGGGACAGGGCTATCAGCCCCAGCATTTT
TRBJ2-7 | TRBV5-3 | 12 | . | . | CARSGRTYEQYF | TGTGCCAGAAGCGGGAGGACCTACGAGCAGTACTTC
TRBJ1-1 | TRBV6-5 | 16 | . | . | CASSYSMVHGNTEAFF | TGTGCCAGCAGTTACTCGATGGTACACGGGAACACTGAAGCTTTCTTT
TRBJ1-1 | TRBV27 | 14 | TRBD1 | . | CASIGTGRDTEAFF | TGTGCCAGCATCGGGACAGGGAGAGACACTGAAGCTTTCTTT
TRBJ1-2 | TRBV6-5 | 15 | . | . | CASSYSFEPFYGYTF | TGTGCCAGCAGTTACTCGTTTGAACCATTCTATGGCTACACCTTC
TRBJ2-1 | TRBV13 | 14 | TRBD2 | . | CASRRLAGNNEQFF | TGTGCCAGCAGACGACTAGCGGGGAACAATGAGCAGTTCTTC
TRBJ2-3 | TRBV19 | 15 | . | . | CASSISQVSTDTQYF | TGTGCCAGTAGTATATCACAGGTTAGCACAGATACGCAGTATTTT
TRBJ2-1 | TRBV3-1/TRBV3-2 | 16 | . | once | CASSQVKGFPPNEQFF | TGTGCCAGCAGCCAAGTTAAGGGCTTTCCTCCGAATGAGCAGTTCTTC
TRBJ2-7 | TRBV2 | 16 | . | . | CASSDPLARSSYEQYF | TGTGCCAGCAGTGATCCTCTTGCGCGCAGCTCCTACGAGCAGTACTTC
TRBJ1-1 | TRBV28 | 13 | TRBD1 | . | CASSSGQGSGAFF | TGTGCCAGCAGTTCGGGACAGGGCTCAGGAGCTTTCTTT
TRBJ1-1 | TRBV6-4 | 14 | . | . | CASRLQGRGTEAFF | TGTGCCAGCAGGCTACAGGGACGTGGGACTGAAGCTTTCTTT
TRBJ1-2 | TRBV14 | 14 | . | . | CASSQKAPSQGYTF | TGTGCCAGCAGCCAAAAAGCCCCAAGTCAAGGCTACACCTTC
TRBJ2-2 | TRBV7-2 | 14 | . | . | CASSSRQNTGELFF | TGTGCCAGCAGCTCTCGACAGAACACCGGGGAGCTGTTTTTT
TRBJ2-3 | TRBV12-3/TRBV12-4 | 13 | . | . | CASSGIRTDTQYF | TGTGCCAGCAGTGGCATTCGCACAGATACGCAGTATTTT
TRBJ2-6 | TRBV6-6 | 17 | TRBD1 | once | CASSPRDRGSGANVLTF | TGTGCCAGCAGTCCCCGGGACAGGGGTTCTGGGGCCAACGTCCTGACTTTC
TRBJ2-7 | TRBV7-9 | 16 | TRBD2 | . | CASSQTSGGMPTKQYF | TGTGCCAGCAGCCAGACTAGCGGGGGGATGCCTACGAAGCAGTACTTC
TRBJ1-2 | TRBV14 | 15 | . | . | CASSHGTSRRIGYTF | TGTGCCAGCAGCCACGGGACTTCCCGCCGCATCGGCTACACCTTC
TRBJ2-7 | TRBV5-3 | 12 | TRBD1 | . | CARSTGEYEQYF | TGTGCCAGAAGCACAGGGGAATACGAGCAGTACTTC
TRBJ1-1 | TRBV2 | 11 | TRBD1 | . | CASSGTGEAFF | TGTGCCAGCAGTGGGACAGGGGAAGCTTTCTTT
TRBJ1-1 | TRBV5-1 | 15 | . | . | CASSPTSTVGTEAFF | TGCGCCAGCAGCCCCACATCGACAGTTGGGACTGAAGCTTTCTTT
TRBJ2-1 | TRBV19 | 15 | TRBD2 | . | CASSSGGPSYNEQFF | TGTGCCAGTAGTAGCGGGGGGCCATCCTACAATGAGCAGTTCTTC
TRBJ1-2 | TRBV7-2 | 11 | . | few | CASIGLYGYTF | TGTGCCAGCATCGGCCTCTATGGCTACACCTTC
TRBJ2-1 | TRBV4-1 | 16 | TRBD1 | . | CASSQYRDRGGYEQFF | TGCGCCAGCAGCCAATACCGGGACAGGGGTGGTTATGAGCAGTTCTTC
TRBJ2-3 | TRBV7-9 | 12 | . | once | CASSIGYDTQYF | TGTGCCAGCAGCATAGGGTATGATACGCAGTATTTT
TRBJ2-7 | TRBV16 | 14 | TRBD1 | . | CASSLQGQGYEQYF | TGTGCCAGCAGCCTTCAGGGACAGGGTTACGAGCAGTACTTC
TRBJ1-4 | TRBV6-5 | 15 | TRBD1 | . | CASIPKDRINEKLFF | TGTGCCAGCATCCCCAAGGACAGGATTAATGAAAAACTGTTTTTT
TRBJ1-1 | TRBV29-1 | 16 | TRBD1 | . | CSVEVTGRSWNTEAFF | TGCAGCGTTGAAGTGACAGGGAGAAGCTGGAACACTGAAGCTTTCTTT
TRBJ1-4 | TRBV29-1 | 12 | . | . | CSVVTPNEKLFF | TGCAGCGTTGTGACACCGAATGAAAAACTGTTTTTT
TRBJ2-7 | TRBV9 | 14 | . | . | CASSVDSGTYEQYF | TGTGCCAGCAGCGTAGATTCAGGAACCTACGAGCAGTACTTC
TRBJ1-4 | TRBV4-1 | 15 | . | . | CASSQVTGFNEKLFF | TGCGCCAGCAGCCAAGTAACGGGGTTTAATGAAAAACTGTTTTTT
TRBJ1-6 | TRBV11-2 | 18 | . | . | CASSLVPRLWGNNSPLHF | TGTGCCAGCAGCTTAGTCCCTCGCCTTTGGGGTAATAATTCACCCCTCCACTTT
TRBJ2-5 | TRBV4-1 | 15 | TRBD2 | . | CASSPAGTRQETQYF | TGCGCCAGCAGCCCCGCAGGGACTAGACAAGAGACCCAGTACTTC
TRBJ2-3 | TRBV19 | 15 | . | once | CASSQNSASTDTQYF | TGTGCCAGTAGCCAAAACAGTGCTAGCACAGATACGCAGTATTTT
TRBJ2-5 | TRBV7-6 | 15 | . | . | CASSLGVLGGETQYF | TGTGCCAGCAGCTTAGGGGTTTTGGGGGGAGAGACCCAGTACTTC
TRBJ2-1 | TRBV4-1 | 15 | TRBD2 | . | CASSQRTSGYNEQFF | TGCGCCAGCAGCCAGAGGACTAGCGGTTACAATGAGCAGTTCTTC
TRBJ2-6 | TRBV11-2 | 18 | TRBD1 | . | CASSLIRTGGSGANVLTF | TGTGCCAGCAGCTTAATCCGGACAGGGGGCTCTGGGGCCAACGTCCTGACTTTC
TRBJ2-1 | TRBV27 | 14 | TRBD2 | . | CASRLAGGYNEQFF | TGTGCCAGCAGACTAGCGGGGGGCTACAATGAGCAGTTCTTC
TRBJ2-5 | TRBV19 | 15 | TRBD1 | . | CASSPGQLYQETQYF | TGTGCCAGTAGTCCGGGACAGCTCTACCAAGAGACCCAGTACTTC
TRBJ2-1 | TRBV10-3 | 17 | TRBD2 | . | CAISSSGRGSSYNEQFF | TGTGCCATCAGCTCTAGCGGGAGGGGAAGCTCCTACAATGAGCAGTTCTTC
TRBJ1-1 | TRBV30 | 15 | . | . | CAWSTLWGLNTEAFF | TGTGCCTGGAGTACTCTTTGGGGCCTGAACACTGAAGCTTTCTTT
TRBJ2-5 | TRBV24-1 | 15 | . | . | CATSDRRGNQETQYF | TGTGCCACCAGTGACCGGCGCGGGAACCAAGAGACCCAGTACTTC
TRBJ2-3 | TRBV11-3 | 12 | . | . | CASSFWGDTQYF | TGTGCCAGCAGCTTTTGGGGGGATACGCAGTATTTT
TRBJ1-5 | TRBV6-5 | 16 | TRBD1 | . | CASSYSPGGGGQPQHF | TGTGCCAGCAGTTACTCACCAGGGGGTGGAGGTCAGCCCCAGCATTTT
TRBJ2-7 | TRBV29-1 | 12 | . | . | CSALVYGNEQYF | TGCAGCGCCCTAGTGTATGGGAACGAGCAGTACTTC
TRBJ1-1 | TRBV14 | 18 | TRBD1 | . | CASSPPTGASGMNTEAFF | TGTGCCAGCAGCCCCCCCACAGGGGCATCTGGAATGAACACTGAAGCTTTCTTT
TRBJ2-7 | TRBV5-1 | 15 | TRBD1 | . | CASSGTGTGVNEQYF | TGCGCCAGCAGCGGGACCGGGACAGGGGTCAACGAGCAGTACTTC